This TCR beta chain emerged from a study of response to subunit inactivated influenza vaccine. Overall study findings and caveats: T cells newly recruited by each seasonal influenza vaccination are few, the authors suggested.

The junction had 4 bases not matched to a gene; V was cut back by 2 bases and J by 3 bases. The CDR3 spans 15 residues. The germline CDR1 and CDR2 sequences are SGHTS and YDEGEE. As for this clonotype: Its specificity is unknown.

TCRdb processed the RT-PCR reads anew with MiXCR; each CDR3 protein has one entry. Of roughly 630,000 distinct CDR3 sequences listed, 13% to 15% are singletons. This receptor was taken from a man aged 50 to 60 who received an inactivated influenza vaccine. The rearrangement links TRBV5-8 to TRBJ2-3; 9 bases agree with TRBD1. The material sequenced was PBMCs from blood, taken less than 15 days before vaccination. The DNA of the CDR3 is TGTGCCAGCAGCTTCGGACAGGGGAGGACAGATACGCAGTATTTT. Translating it yields CASSFGQGRTDTQYF.